Shown below are 28 T cell receptor beta chains from a single sample sequenced in a study of CXCR3-negative and CXCR3-positive naive CD8 T cells. Study conclusions and caveats: Hydrophobicity was higher for TRB CDR3s found in CXCR3-positive naive cells than in CXCR3-negative naive cells.

Their recognized antigens are unknown. With UMI labels, 5' RACE was used to prepare the TRB cDNA libraries. From its re-call of the 5' RACE reads, TCRdb lists each CDR3 protein once, without DNA. The sample's table shows about 150,000 distinct CDR3 sequences. Sequencing used naive CXCR3+ CD8+ T cells from blood. As for subset: CD45RO-CCR7+CD27+CD95- naive CD8+ T cells expressing CXCR3 (TNR3+). These receptors all stem from a human donor in good health. Some clones in this sample may be carry-over from other donors' samples.

The chain carries TRBV28 and TRBJ1-5. CDR1 and CDR2 (germline): MDHEN, SYDVKM. The CDR3 is 15 residues long. The CDR3: CASSLRLGSNQPQHF.

The gene calls are TRBV7-8 and TRBJ1-1; checking the TCRdb D call of TRBD1 is not possible without DNA. Germline V gives CDR1 SGHVS, CDR2 FQNEAQ. This CDR3 has 14 residues. This CDR3 is CASSPTQGDTEAFF. Looking up the rest from reference TRBV7-8 and TRBJ1-1 gives the full variable domain: GAGVSQSPRYKVAKRGQDVALRCDPISGHVSLFWYQQALGQGPEFLTYFQNEAQLDKSGLPSDRFFAERPEGSVSTLKIQRTQQEDSAVYLCASSPTQGDTEAFFGQGTRLTVV.

The chain recombines TRBV10-3 with TRBJ2-3; as DNA is missing, the TRBD2 call by TCRdb cannot be tested. Germline V lookup: CDR1 ENHRY, CDR2 SYGVKD. CDR3 length equals 16 residues. The CDR3 sequence: CAISGTSGGETDTQYF.

This sequence joins TRBV10-3 and TRBJ2-3; TCRdb lists TRBD2, though no DNA is available to test this call. In germline, CDR1 is ENHRY, CDR2 SYGVKD. This CDR3 has 17 amino acids. The CDR3: CAISESTSGGAADTQYF.

This rearrangement joins TRBV28 to TRBJ2-3; TCRdb proposes TRBD2, but this gene call is untestable without DNA. CDR1 MDHEN and CDR2 SYDVKM come from the germline V gene. This CDR3 spans 17 amino acids. CDR3 residues: CASSLSSLAGGTDTQYF.

This rearrangement joins TRBV6-4 to TRBJ2-3; TCRdb picks TRBD2, but there is no DNA to check that call. This CDR3 has 16 amino acids. The germline V gene encodes CDR1 MRHNA and CDR2 SNTAGT. CDR3: CASSDSVAGGPDTQYF.

This chain uses TRBV29-1 with TRBJ2-3; TCRdb reports TRBD2, a call that lacks DNA to check it against. Germline-derived CDR1 and CDR2 are SQVTM and ANQGSEA. CDR3 size: 15 residues. This chain's CDR3 is CSTSSGRAGADTQYF.

The CDR3 sequence: CASSLTSGLGNEQFF. The V gene is TRBV7-6, the J gene TRBJ2-1; the D call from TCRdb, TRBD2, cannot be confirmed without DNA. Germline CDR1 reads SGHVS; CDR2 reads FNYEAQ. The CDR3 spans 15 residues.

This sequence joins TRBV29-1 and TRBJ2-2; the D call from TCRdb, TRBD2, cannot be confirmed without DNA. Germline V CDR1 and CDR2: SQVTM, ANQGSEA. The CDR3 consists of 13 residues. The CDR3 region is CSINLGRVGELFF.

The CDR3 sequence is CASSQNSVWSSYEQYF. The V call is TRBV7-2, the J call TRBJ2-7. This CDR3 is built from 16 residues. Germline CDR1 and CDR2: SGHTA and FQGNSA.

V gene TRBV29-1 combines with J gene TRBJ1-1; TCRdb's assignment of TRBD1 cannot be checked, as there is no DNA. The CDR3 is made up of 13 amino acids. The V gene's germline CDR1 is SQVTM and CDR2 ANQGSEA. CDR3 in amino acids: CSVGRESDTEAFF.

This sequence joins TRBV12-2 and TRBJ1-2; TCRdb names TRBD1, which stays unverified in the absence of DNA. TRBV12-2 is deemed a pseudogene. This CDR3 is built from 14 residues. The CDR3 protein is CASRSTGTRDGYTF.

The rearrangement links TRBV29-1 to TRBJ2-1; TCRdb gives TRBD2 as the D gene, but with no DNA this cannot be confirmed. The CDR3 is made up of 14 amino acids. CDR1 is SQVTM, CDR2 ANQGSEA, per germline. The CDR3 loop is CSVDGLSGRNEQFF.

This sequence joins TRBV7-9 and TRBJ2-3; TCRdb outputs TRBD2, but without DNA this stays unchecked. Germline loops: CDR1 SEHNR, CDR2 FQNEAQ (reference sequence). This CDR3 is built from 16 residues. The CDR3 loop is CAASGLRGDVTDTQYF.

The rearrangement joins TRBV29-1 to TRBJ2-7; with no DNA, the TCRdb D assignment of TRBD1 cannot be verified. CDR3 length: 13 amino acids. Germline assignment: CDR1 SQVTM and CDR2 ANQGSEA. The CDR3 spells CSVSGTARDEQYF.

The V gene is TRBV15, the J gene TRBJ2-3; the TCRdb call, TRBD1, lacks DNA for checking. Germline CDR1 is LNHNV and CDR2 is YYDKDF (reference sequence). The CDR3 has 13 residues. The CDR3 is CATSRDRADTQYF.

This chain's CDR3 is CASSPGQEAYEQYF. This chain uses TRBV6-5 with TRBJ2-7; TCRdb's D call of TRBD1 is untestable without DNA. CDR3 length: 14 amino acids. The germline V gene encodes CDR1 MNHEY and CDR2 SVGAGI.

The J gene is TRBJ2-7, the V gene TRBV19; TCRdb calls TRBD1, which cannot be checked without DNA. Germline V gene data show CDR1 as LNHDA and CDR2 as SQIVND (reference sequence). CDR3 length: 14 amino acids. The CDR3 loop is CASSATGGRYEQYF.

The genes are TRBV15 and TRBJ2-3; TCRdb returns TRBD2, unconfirmable since there is no DNA. CDR1 and CDR2 (germline): LNHNV, YYDKDF (reference sequence). This CDR3 spans 16 amino acids. Here the CDR3 reads CATSSRLAGDTDTQYF.

The genes are TRBV10-3 and TRBJ2-2; TCRdb's D call, TRBD2, is unchecked because there is no DNA. The CDR3 runs 18 residues. Germline V lookup: CDR1 ENHRY, CDR2 SYGVKD. Here the CDR3 reads CAISESGLAGVNTGELFF.

V usage is TRBV7-9 and J usage is TRBJ1-2; TCRdb's D call, TRBD1, is unchecked because there is no DNA. This CDR3 spans 16 amino acids. CDR1 is SEHNR and CDR2 is FQNEAQ in the germline V gene (reference sequence). CDR3 in amino acids: CASSLAWTGVNYGYTF.

This rearrangement joins TRBV2 to TRBJ2-3. The CDR3 loop spans 12 amino acids. Germline lookup yields CDR1 SNHLY and CDR2 FYNNEI. The CDR3 loop reads CGSSAGTDTQYF. The whole variable domain, remainder taken from reference TRBV2 and TRBJ2-3, is EPEVTQTPSHQVTQMGQEVILRCVPISNHLYFYWYRQILGQKVEFLVSFYNNEISEKSEIFDDQFSVERPDGSNFTLKIRSTKLEDSAMYFCGSSAGTDTQYFGPGTRLTVL.

The J gene is TRBJ1-1, the V gene TRBV4-1; the D call of TRBD1 rests on TCRdb alone, since no DNA is present to check it. The CDR3 is 16 amino acids. Germline V gene lookup returns CDR1 MGHRA and CDR2 YSYEKL. CDR3 amino acids: CASSQSPGGLNTEAFF.

The chain is built from TRBV5-5 and TRBJ2-7; the D call of TRBD1 rests on TCRdb alone, since no DNA is present to check it. The CDR3 spans 14 residues. Germline V gene lookup returns CDR1 SGHKS and CDR2 YYEKEE (reference sequence). The CDR3 spells CASRPGQGYYEQYF.

The chain links TRBV4-1 to TRBJ2-5; TCRdb's assignment of TRBD1 cannot be checked, as there is no DNA. Germline assignment: CDR1 MGHRA and CDR2 YSYEKL. The CDR3 extends over 14 amino acids. CDR3 residues: CASSPGTRQETQYF.

The chain links TRBV12-3 or TRBV12-4 to TRBJ2-1; TCRdb calls TRBD1, which cannot be checked without DNA. CDR3 length: 14 residues. The CDR3 loop reads CASSWDPSMVEQFF.

This rearrangement joins TRBV6-2 or TRBV6-3 to TRBJ2-7; there is no DNA to check the TCRdb D call of TRBD1. Germline V CDR1 and CDR2: MNHEY, SVGEGT. This CDR3 has 15 amino acids. CDR3 protein: CASSRPGQGFYEQYF.

J is TRBJ1-2 and V is TRBV15; checking the TCRdb D call of TRBD1 is not possible without DNA. CDR3 length equals 17 residues. Germline CDR1 is LNHNV and CDR2 is YYDKDF (reference sequence). CDR3 sequence: CATSSQTGAPANYGYTF.